This TCR beta chain is from a study of metastatic and nonmetastatic thyroid tumors. Study-wide context: Across blood and tumor or nodule tissue, repertoires from malignant and benign thyroid patients were compared with one another.

Treatment of any kind had been given to no patient before thyroid surgery. V lost 2 bases, J lost 0 bases, and 8 bases lay in between. The CDR3 length is 15 residues. Using MiXCR, TCRdb re-called clones from the PCR reads. The sample records 45,000 to 55,000 clones, under 25% being singletons. Broader study findings: Benign nodules reportedly had significantly lower TCR beta diversity than malignant thyroid tumors in blood and tumor.

This clone showed up many times. The antigen is unknown. The chain combines TRBV12-3 or TRBV12-4 with TRBJ1-5; D gene ambiguous. This TCR was recovered from a male donor with papillary thyroid cancer or a benign thyroid nodule (not recorded which). Some clones in this sample may be carry-over from other donors' samples. Sequenced: blood. CDR3 DNA sequence: TGTGCCAGCAGTTTATCGGGGATTAGCAATCAGCCCCAGCATTTT. Translating gives CASSLSGISNQPQHF.